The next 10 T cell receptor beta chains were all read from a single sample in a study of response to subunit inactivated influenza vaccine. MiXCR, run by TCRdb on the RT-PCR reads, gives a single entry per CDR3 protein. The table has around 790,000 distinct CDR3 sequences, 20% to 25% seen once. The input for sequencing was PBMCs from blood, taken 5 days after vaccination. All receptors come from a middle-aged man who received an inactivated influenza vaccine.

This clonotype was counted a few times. The CDR3 DNA is TGTGCCAGCAGCTTAGGCACATGGGACCAAGAGACCCAGTACTTC. Amino acid sequence: CASSLGTWDQETQYF. V and J are TRBV7-8 and TRBJ2-5; D gene unclear. V shed 1 base and J shed 0 bases, with 9 bases lying between them. The germline gives CDR1 SGHVS, CDR2 FQNEAQ. The CDR3 sequence is 15 residues long.

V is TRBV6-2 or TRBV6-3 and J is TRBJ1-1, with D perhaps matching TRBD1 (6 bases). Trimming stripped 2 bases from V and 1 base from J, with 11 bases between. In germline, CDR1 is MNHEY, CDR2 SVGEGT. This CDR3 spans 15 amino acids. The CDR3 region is CASSYHGTPNTEAFF. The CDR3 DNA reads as TGTGCCAGCAGTTACCACGGGACACCGAACACTGAAGCTTTCTTT.

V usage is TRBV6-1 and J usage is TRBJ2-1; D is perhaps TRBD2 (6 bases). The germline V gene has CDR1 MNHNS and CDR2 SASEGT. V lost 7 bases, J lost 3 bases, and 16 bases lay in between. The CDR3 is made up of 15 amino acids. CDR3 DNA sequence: TGTGCCAGCACCACTATGGGGGGAAACTACAATGAGCAGTTCTTC. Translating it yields CASTTMGGNYNEQFF.

CDR3 in DNA: TGTGCCAGCAGGACGGTACATCAGGGGGCCACTGAAGCTTTCTTT. It specifies CASRTVHQGATEAFF. The chain is built from TRBV6-4 and TRBJ1-1; 8 bases fit TRBD1. Germline CDR1 MRHNA, CDR2 SNTAGT. CDR3 length: 15 amino acids. After removal of 6 bases from V and 4 bases from J, the junction contained 10 bases not matched to a gene.

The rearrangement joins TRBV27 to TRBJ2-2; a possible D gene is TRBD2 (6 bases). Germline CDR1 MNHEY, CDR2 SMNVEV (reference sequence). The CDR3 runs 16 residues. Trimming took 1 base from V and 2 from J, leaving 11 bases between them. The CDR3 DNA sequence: TGTGCCAGCAGTTTATACGCGGGACTTAACACCGGGGAGCTGTTTTTT. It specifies CASSLYAGLNTGELFF.

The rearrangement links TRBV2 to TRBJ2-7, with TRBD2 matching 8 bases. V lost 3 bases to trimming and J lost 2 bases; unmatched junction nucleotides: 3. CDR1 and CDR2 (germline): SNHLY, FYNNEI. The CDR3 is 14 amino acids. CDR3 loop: CASSDPGGAYEQYF. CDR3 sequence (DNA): TGTGCCAGCAGTGACCCCGGGGGGGCCTACGAGCAGTACTTC.

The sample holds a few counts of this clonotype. CDR3 in DNA: TGCGCCAGCAGCTTAAGCGGGAGATCTTCCTACAATGAGCAGTTCTTC. This codes for CASSLSGRSSYNEQFF. The genes are TRBV5-1 and TRBJ2-1; 8 nucleotides align to TRBD2. The CDR3 length is 16 residues. Germline V gene data show CDR1 as SGHRS and CDR2 as YFSETQ. V lost 2 bases and J lost 1; bases outside the gene matches: 5. The full variable domain, completed using reference TRBV5-1 and TRBJ2-1, is KAGVTQTPRYLIKTRGQQVTLSCSPISGHRSVSWYQQTPGQGLQFLFEYFSETQRNKGNFPGRFSGRQFSNSRSEMNVSTLELGDSALYLCASSLSGRSSYNEQFFGPGTRLTVL.

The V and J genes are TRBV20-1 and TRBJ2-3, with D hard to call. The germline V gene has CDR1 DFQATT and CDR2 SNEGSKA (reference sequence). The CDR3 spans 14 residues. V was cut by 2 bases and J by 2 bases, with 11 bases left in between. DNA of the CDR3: TGCAGTGCTAGATCCCTTGGGCACACAGATACGCAGTATTTT. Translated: CSARSLGHTDTQYF.

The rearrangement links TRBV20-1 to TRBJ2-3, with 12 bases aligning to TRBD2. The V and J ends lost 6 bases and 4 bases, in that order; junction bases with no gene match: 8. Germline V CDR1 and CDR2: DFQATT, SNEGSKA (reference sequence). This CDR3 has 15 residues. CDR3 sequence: CSAPGLAGISDTQYF. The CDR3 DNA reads TGCAGTGCGCCAGGACTAGCGGGAATTTCAGATACGCAGTATTTT.

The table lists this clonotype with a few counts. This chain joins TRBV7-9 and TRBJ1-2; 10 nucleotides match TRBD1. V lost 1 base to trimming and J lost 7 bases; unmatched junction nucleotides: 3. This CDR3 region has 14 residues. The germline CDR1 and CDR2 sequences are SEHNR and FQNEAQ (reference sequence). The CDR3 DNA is TGTGCCAGCAGCTTAGAAGACAGGGGGCCTGGCTACACCTTC. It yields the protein CASSLEDRGPGYTF.